The entry that follows covers one T cell receptor beta chain sequence. What it binds is unknown. The data were taken from a study of CD8 T cells in ankylosing spondylitis. Findings and limits, study-wide: As for the disease-linked clones, they showed a CD8+ phenotype and occurred at relatively low frequencies in peripheral blood. Blood from ankylosing spondylitis patients appeared to carry a characteristic roughly 8-variant TCR beta motif.

The germline V and J ends were trimmed by 1 base and 7 bases, with 16 bases remaining between them. The V gene's germline CDR1 is SGHTA and CDR2 FQGNSA. The CDR3 runs 15 residues. Libraries for TCR beta were made by quantitative 5'-RACE with molecular barcodes. TCRdb re-called the 5' RACE reads through MiXCR, storing one row per CDR3 protein. The sample yields a few hundred thousand distinct CDR3 sequences, 20% to 25% seen once. This clonotype originated in a male donor with ankylosing spondylitis. The sample comprised blood, either unsorted or a sorted T cell fraction (not recorded which). The chain employs TRBV7-2 and TRBJ2-5; D perhaps matches TRBD1 (5 bases). The CDR3 sequence: CASSLGPGLLGTQYF. The DNA of the CDR3 is TGTGCCAGCAGCTTAGGTCCAGGGTTACTGGGGACCCAGTACTTC.